The next 17 T cell receptor beta chains were all read from a single sample in a study of spatial heterogeneity in lung cancer. Noted time point: sample taken at primary tumor resection. TCRdb fed the 5' RACE reads into MiXCR, producing one record per CDR3 protein. The sample records tens of thousands of distinct CDR3 sequences, approximately 13% being singletons. This specimen was PBMCs, taken at surgery. These receptors were taken from a male donor with early-stage non-small cell lung cancer.

CDR3 DNA sequence: TGCAGCGCTCGGACTAGCGGGAGGGCCAGCACCTACGAGCAGTACTTC. The encoded protein is CSARTSGRASTYEQYF. The chain has TRBV29-1 and TRBJ2-7; 15 bases line up with TRBD2. The CDR3 consists of 16 residues. CDR1 is SQVTM and CDR2 is ANQGSEA in the germline V gene. V dropped 7 bases and J dropped 2; count of bases not matched to a gene: 9.

This chain connects TRBV6-6 to TRBJ2-3, with a possible D match to TRBD2 (6 bases). The CDR3 covers 14 residues. Between the trimmed V and J ends, which lost 5 bases and 4 bases, there was a span of 13 bases. Germline assignment: CDR1 MNHNY and CDR2 SVGAGI (reference sequence). In DNA, the CDR3 is TGTGCCAGCAGTAAGGACTGGAGGGCAGATACGCAGTATTTT. Encoded protein: CASSKDWRADTQYF.

This clonotype was observed at least ten times. The chain combines TRBV5-1 with TRBJ2-1; the match to TRBD1 covers 7 bases. V trimming: 4 bases; J trimming: 8 bases; junction bases outside the gene matches: 6. Per the germline V gene, CDR1 is SGHRS and CDR2 is YFSETQ. This CDR3 region has 13 residues. The CDR3 here is CASSTRTGDEQFF. Written as DNA, the CDR3 is TGCGCCAGCAGCACTAGAACAGGGGATGAGCAGTTCTTC. The full variable domain, in which reference TRBV5-1 and TRBJ2-1 provide the parts outside the CDR3, is KAGVTQTPRYLIKTRGQQVTLSCSPISGHRSVSWYQQTPGQGLQFLFEYFSETQRNKGNFPGRFSGRQFSNSRSEMNVSTLELGDSALYLCASSTRTGDEQFFGPGTRLTVL.

The chain is built from TRBV2 and TRBJ2-3, with D possibly TRBD1 on 5 matching bases. Germline CDR1 is SNHLY and CDR2 is FYNNEI. The CDR3 totals 15 residues. V lost 1 base, J lost 4 bases, and 12 bases lay in between. CDR3 amino acids: CASSEGRVEADTQYF. DNA of the CDR3: TGTGCCAGCAGTGAAGGCAGGGTTGAAGCAGATACGCAGTATTTT.

This clonotype appeared a few times. The V and J genes are TRBV4-1 and TRBJ2-1, with 8 bases fitting TRBD1. There are 13 residues in the CDR3. Germline V gene lookup returns CDR1 MGHRA and CDR2 YSYEKL. With 5 bases clipped from V and 7 bases from J, the junction kept 4 bases outside the gene matches. DNA of the CDR3: TGCGCCAGCAGCTTTTACAGGGGGAATGAGCAGTTCTTC. Protein: CASSFYRGNEQFF.

The chain has TRBV5-6 and TRBJ2-7; possibly TRBD1 or TRBD2 for D (5 bases each). Trimming pared 0 bases from V and 3 bases from J, leaving 19 bases between. Germline V CDR1 and CDR2: SGHDT, YYEEEE. The CDR3 runs to 17 residues. The CDR3 region has the DNA TGTGCCAGCAGCTTGGGGATCTCGGGACCTCCCCGCTACGAGCAGTACTTC. Its translation is CASSLGISGPPRYEQYF.

This clonotype has at least ten counts. This chain connects TRBV29-1 to TRBJ2-3, with 7 bases matching TRBD2. CDR3 length: 14 residues. J was trimmed by 2 bases and V by 3 bases; bases with no gene match: 5. Germline V gene sequence: CDR1 SQVTM, CDR2 ANQGSEA. The CDR3 region has the DNA TGCAGCGTTGAGGCGGGAGCAGTCACAGATACGCAGTATTTT. It encodes CSVEAGAVTDTQYF.

This clonotype came up a few times. This chain joins TRBV2 and TRBJ2-7; D is possibly TRBD1 (6 bases). This CDR3 has 14 residues. Trimming shortened V by 2 bases and J by 2 bases, and 10 bases separated the two germline ends. The germline V gene has CDR1 SNHLY and CDR2 FYNNEI. The CDR3 reads CASSELQGPYEQYF. The CDR3 nucleotides read TGTGCCAGCAGTGAATTACAGGGACCCTACGAGCAGTACTTC.

This rearrangement joins TRBV11-2 to TRBJ2-7; TRBD2 aligns across 8 bases. V dropped 3 bases and J dropped 4; count of bases not matched to a gene: 5. CDR1 and CDR2 (germline): SGHAT, FQNNGV. This CDR3 contains 14 residues. The CDR3, as DNA: TGTGCCAGCAGCTTTAGCGGGAACTCTTACGAGCAGTACTTC. This codes for CASSFSGNSYEQYF.

This chain connects TRBV7-2 to TRBJ2-3; the D is unclear. This CDR3 has 12 residues. V lost 5 bases to trimming and J lost 3 bases, with 6 bases between them. In germline, CDR1 is SGHTA, CDR2 FQGNSA. CDR3 region: CASSPDTDTQYF. CDR3 coding DNA: TGTGCCAGCAGCCCTGATACAGATACGCAGTATTTT.

This clonotype appeared many times. The CDR3 reads CASTQRLAGPTDTQYF. In nucleotides, the CDR3 is TGTGCCAGCACCCAACGACTAGCGGGACCCACAGATACGCAGTATTTT. The J gene is TRBJ2-3, the V gene TRBV5-6, with 11 bases aligning to TRBD2. This CDR3 contains 16 residues. The ends lost 6 bases at V and 2 bases at J; junction bases unmatched: 8. Germline V gene sequence: CDR1 SGHDT, CDR2 YYEEEE.

This clonotype was observed a few times. The V and J genes are TRBV30 and TRBJ1-2, with 7 bases lining up with TRBD1. Germline V gene data show CDR1 as GTSNPN and CDR2 as SVGIG (reference sequence). The CDR3 is 16 amino acids. J gave up 4 bases and V 1 base, and 12 bases lay outside the gene matches. The CDR3 loop is CAWSGPSWTGGYGYTF. The CDR3, as DNA: TGTGCCTGGAGTGGGCCCTCCTGGACAGGAGGCTATGGCTACACCTTC.

This clonotype came up a few times. The chain couples TRBV5-1 to TRBJ2-2, with D perhaps matching TRBD1 (5 bases). Deletions cut 4 bases from V and 2 bases from J, with 12 bases between. The V gene's germline CDR1 is SGHRS and CDR2 YFSETQ. The CDR3 consists of 15 residues. The CDR3 is CASSEYRSNTGELFF. CDR3 bases: TGCGCCAGCAGCGAATACAGGTCCAACACCGGGGAGCTGTTTTTT.

The rearrangement joins TRBV2 to TRBJ2-1, with D maybe TRBD1 (8 bases). The CDR3 extends over 15 amino acids. V gave up 6 bases and J gave up 6 bases, with 18 bases separating them. Looked up from germline, CDR1 is SNHLY and CDR2 is FYNNEI. CDR3 residues: CASSPGQGGFNEQFF. The DNA for the CDR3 is TGTGCCAGCAGCCCCGGACAGGGAGGGTTCAATGAGCAGTTCTTC.

The chain uses TRBV15 and TRBJ2-3; no reliable D call. CDR1 and CDR2 from the germline V gene are LNHNV and YYDKDF (reference sequence). The V end lost 1 base, the J end lost 0 bases, and 5 bases lay between the germline ends. The CDR3 spans 14 residues. CDR3 in amino acids: CATSRAASTDTQYF. In DNA, the CDR3 is TGTGCCACCAGCAGAGCCGCAAGCACAGATACGCAGTATTTT. Full variable domain (rest looked up from reference TRBV15 and TRBJ2-3): DAMVIQNPRYQVTQFGKPVTLSCSQTLNHNVMYWYQQKSSQAPKLLFHYYDKDFNNEADTPDNFQSRRPNTSFCFLDIRSPGLGDTAMYLCATSRAASTDTQYFGPGTRLTVL.

The rearrangement joins TRBV7-9 to TRBJ2-3; D is unclear. The CDR3 is made up of 11 amino acids. The ends were cut back, 8 bases at V and 4 bases at J, with 7 bases in the middle. Germline CDR1 reads SEHNR; CDR2 reads FQNEAQ (reference sequence). CDR3: CASDLADTQYF. The CDR3 region has the DNA TGTGCCAGCGATCTGGCAGATACGCAGTATTTT.

The genes are TRBV18 and TRBJ2-7, with 8 bases lining up with TRBD1. Trimming removed 2 bases from V and 2 bases from J; junction bases left unmatched: 5. Per the germline V gene, CDR1 is KGHSH and CDR2 is LQKENI. The CDR3 is 15 amino acids. The CDR3 DNA is TGTGCCAGCTCACCAGGGACAGGAGAGGCCTACGAGCAGTACTTC. Translated, it gives CASSPGTGEAYEQYF.